This T cell receptor beta chain emerged from a study of cytomegalovirus exposure and HLA in healthy donors. Study-wide results and caveats: The investigators catalogued 180 or so TCR beta chains as cytomegalovirus-associated. Most TCR sequences proved rare, with some public TCRs found in many donors.

This clone was picked up a small number of times. Its antigen is undetermined. Measured with immunoSEQ multiplex PCR; TCRdb has only the in-frame clones, and not every one. The sample contains 80,000 to 100,000 clones, roughly 87% of which appear only once. Germline values: CDR1 MRHNA, CDR2 SNTAGT. V shed 1 base and J 3 bases; nucleotides not matched to a gene: 2. This CDR3 is built from 16 residues. The sequencing sample was made of PBMCs. J is TRBJ2-1 and V is TRBV6-4; 11 nucleotides agree with TRBD2. The TCR originated in a man younger than 30 in good health and CMV-seropositive. CDR3 loop: CASSDLGLADYNEQFF. DNA for the CDR3: TGTGCCAGCAGTGACTTGGGACTAGCGGACTACAATGAGCAGTTCTTC.